The 20 T cell receptor beta chains presented below share a single source sample, sequenced in a study of cytomegalovirus exposure and HLA in healthy donors. Some clones are missing from TCRdb's copy, which holds only in-frame ones; the method was immunoSEQ multiplex PCR. The table shows about 170,000 clones, with roughly 90% occurring only once. The sequenced material came from PBMCs. Receptor source: a man between 18 and 35 years old in good health and CMV-seropositive.

The rearrangement links TRBV5-1 to TRBJ2-7; 8 nucleotides line up with TRBD2. Germline V gives CDR1 SGHRS, CDR2 YFSETQ. This CDR3 contains 14 residues. The ends lost 4 bases at V and 6 bases at J; junction bases unmatched: 9. The CDR3 bases are TGCGCCAGCAGCGTGGGGGGACTAGACTCCGAGCAGTACTTC. It codes for CASSVGGLDSEQYF. The variable domain in full, completed from reference TRBV5-1 and TRBJ2-7, reads KAGVTQTPRYLIKTRGQQVTLSCSPISGHRSVSWYQQTPGQGLQFLFEYFSETQRNKGNFPGRFSGRQFSNSRSEMNVSTLELGDSALYLCASSVGGLDSEQYFGPGTRLTVT.

V is TRBV29-1 and J is TRBJ2-7, with 13 bases that match TRBD2. V trimming: 6 bases; J trimming: 7 bases; junction bases outside the gene matches: 6. CDR1 and CDR2 from the germline V gene are SQVTM and ANQGSEA. The CDR3 totals 13 residues. In DNA, the CDR3 is TGCAGCGTCGGACTAGCGGGAGCTCAAGAGCAGTACTTC. Encoded protein: CSVGLAGAQEQYF.

This clone showed up just once. The chain uses TRBV25-1 and TRBJ2-4; a weak D match, TRBD1 (6 bases). Germline loops: CDR1 MGHDK, CDR2 SYGVNS. V lost 3 bases to trimming and J lost 9 bases, with 15 bases between them. The CDR3 extends over 14 amino acids. DNA of the CDR3: TGTGCCAGCAGTGATTCCGTAACAGGGAGCATTCAGTACTTC. It translates to CASSDSVTGSIQYF.

In its sample, this clone was seen a few times. The V gene is TRBV2, the J gene TRBJ2-7; TRBD2 aligns across 7 bases. CDR1 is SNHLY, CDR2 FYNNEI, per germline. V was pared by 8 bases and J by 3 bases, with 7 bases of the junction left unmatched. This CDR3 is 13 amino acids long. CDR3 in DNA: TGTGCCAGCGTCGCGGGAGCAGGCTACGAGCAGTACTTC. It specifies CASVAGAGYEQYF. Full variable domain (rest looked up from reference TRBV2 and TRBJ2-7): EPEVTQTPSHQVTQMGQEVILRCVPISNHLYFYWYRQILGQKVEFLVSFYNNEISEKSEIFDDQFSVERPDGSNFTLKIRSTKLEDSAMYFCASVAGAGYEQYFGPGTRLTVT.

This chain uses TRBV15 with TRBJ1-5; 7 bases are shared with TRBD1. Germline lookup yields CDR1 LNHNV and CDR2 YYDKDF (reference sequence). V lost 5 bases to trimming and J lost 3 bases; unmatched junction nucleotides: 4. This CDR3 contains 14 residues. The CDR3 sequence is CATSLGTVNQPQHF. CDR3 bases: TGTGCCACCAGCCTAGGGACAGTCAATCAGCCCCAGCATTTT. Variable domain in full (rest from reference TRBV15 and TRBJ1-5): DAMVIQNPRYQVTQFGKPVTLSCSQTLNHNVMYWYQQKSSQAPKLLFHYYDKDFNNEADTPDNFQSRRPNTSFCFLDIRSPGLGDTAMYLCATSLGTVNQPQHFGDGTRLSIL.

Here the CDR3 DNA reads TGTGCCAGCGCGGGAGTCAACTACGAGCAGTACTTC. Its protein product is CASAGVNYEQYF. The chain recombines TRBV7-9 with TRBJ2-7; 7 nucleotides agree with TRBD2. V shed 8 bases and J 3 bases; nucleotides not matched to a gene: 4. This CDR3 contains 12 residues. Per germline, CDR1 SEHNR and CDR2 FQNEAQ (reference sequence).

The chain couples TRBV11-3 to TRBJ1-1; the match to TRBD1 covers 8 bases. V shed 0 bases, J shed 0 bases, and the junction held 3 bases outside the gene matches. Germline loops: CDR1 SGHNT, CDR2 YENEEA. CDR3 length: 16 amino acids. The CDR3 DNA reads TGTGCCAGCAGCTTAGATTGGGGACAGGTGAACACTGAAGCTTTCTTT. It yields the protein CASSLDWGQVNTEAFF.

The V gene is TRBV28, the J gene TRBJ2-1; unclear D gene. Germline values: CDR1 MDHEN, CDR2 SYDVKM. This CDR3 comprises 13 residues. The V gene lost 5 bases and the J gene lost 4 bases, with 9 bases spanning the gap. Here the CDR3 DNA reads TGTGCCAGCAGTAGCTATAAATACAATGAGCAGTTCTTC. Amino acid sequence: CASSSYKYNEQFF. Filled out from reference TRBV28 and TRBJ2-1, the complete variable domain reads DVKVTQSSRYLVKRTGEKVFLECVQDMDHENMFWYRQDPGLGLRLIYFSYDVKMKEKGDIPEGYSVSREKKERFSLILESASTNQTSMYLCASSSYKYNEQFFGPGTRLTVL.

This chain uses TRBV27 with TRBJ2-7; no definite D call. This CDR3 region has 13 residues. V gave up 1 base and J gave up 5 bases, with 9 bases separating them. The germline gives CDR1 MNHEY, CDR2 SMNVEV (reference sequence). CDR3 nucleotides: TGTGCCAGCAGTTTATGGCGAGGCGACGAGCAGTACTTC. It translates to CASSLWRGDEQYF.

This clone was picked up one time. The genes are TRBV28 and TRBJ2-2; the match to TRBD1 covers 7 bases. Germline CDR1 reads MDHEN; CDR2 reads SYDVKM. CDR3 size: 15 residues. V lost 4 bases to trimming and J lost 7 bases; unmatched junction nucleotides: 9. The CDR3 bases are TGTGCCAGCAGTTCCGACAGGGTGGTGGGCGGGGAGCTGTTTTTT. Encoded protein: CASSSDRVVGGELFF.

The chain couples TRBV10-3 to TRBJ2-1, with a tentative D call TRBD1 (5 bases). With 0 bases removed from V and 8 bases from J, the gap between germline ends came to 8 bases. The V gene's germline CDR1 is ENHRY and CDR2 SYGVKD. This CDR3 has 13 amino acids. CDR3 DNA: TGTGCCATCAGTGAGTCTGAAGGGGATGAGCAGTTCTTC. Its translation: CAISESEGDEQFF.

V gene TRBV7-9 combines with J gene TRBJ2-5; D may be TRBD1 (6 bases). Trimming stripped 5 bases from V and 0 bases from J, with 16 bases between. The CDR3 runs to 16 residues. Germline V lookup: CDR1 SEHNR, CDR2 FQNEAQ (reference sequence). CDR3 amino acids: CASSPRDTPYQETQYF. For the CDR3, the DNA is TGTGCCAGCAGCCCACGGGACACTCCGTACCAAGAGACCCAGTACTTC. Combining the CDR3 with reference TRBV7-9 and TRBJ2-5 gives the whole variable domain DTGVSQNPRHKITKRGQNVTFRCDPISEHNRLYWYRQTLGQGPEFLTYFQNEAQLEKSRLLSDRFSAERPKGSFSTLEIQRTEQGDSAMYLCASSPRDTPYQETQYFGPGTRLLVL.

The chain has TRBV5-1 and TRBJ2-7; 7 bases line up with TRBD1. This CDR3 has 15 residues. The germline gives CDR1 SGHRS, CDR2 YFSETQ. Trimming took 4 bases from V and 0 from J; bases not matched to a gene: 7. The CDR3 protein is CASSIPGQSSYEQYF. The CDR3 nucleotides are TGCGCCAGCAGCATCCCGGGACAGAGCTCCTACGAGCAGTACTTC.

V and J are TRBV14 and TRBJ2-7; D is undetermined. This CDR3 is built from 12 residues. The germline CDR1 and CDR2 sequences are SGHDN and FVKESK. Trimming took 1 base from V and 6 from J, leaving 7 bases between them. This chain's CDR3 is CASSQAHSEQYF. Here the CDR3 DNA reads TGTGCCAGCAGCCAAGCGCACTCCGAGCAGTACTTC.

CDR3 region: CASSPQGQESGELFF. DNA for the CDR3: TGTGCCAGCAGCCCTCAAGGACAGGAGTCCGGGGAGCTGTTTTTT. The genes are TRBV11-3 and TRBJ2-2; 7 nucleotides match TRBD1. J lost 6 bases, V lost 5 bases, and 9 bases had no gene match. Germline lookup yields CDR1 SGHNT and CDR2 YENEEA. The CDR3 is 15 residues long.

This clone was observed a handful of times. The chain employs TRBV11-3 and TRBJ1-2, with D maybe TRBD1 (5 bases). Deletions cut 5 bases from V and 4 bases from J, with 17 bases between. The CDR3 runs to 15 residues. The germline V gene encodes CDR1 SGHNT and CDR2 YENEEA. The CDR3 DNA sequence: TGTGCCAGCAGCCGAACAGGAGATCGTTTCTATGGCTACACCTTC. It yields the protein CASSRTGDRFYGYTF.

The chain employs TRBV4-2 and TRBJ1-2; TRBD1 might be the D (6 bases). V was shortened by 0 bases and J by 6 bases, with 11 bases between the two germline ends. Germline lookup yields CDR1 LGHNA and CDR2 YNFKEQ. This CDR3 is 14 amino acids long. The CDR3, as DNA: TGTGCCAGCAGCCAAGATCGGACAGCTCATGGCTACACCTTC. It encodes CASSQDRTAHGYTF.

The chain has TRBV27 and TRBJ2-5; possibly TRBD2 for D (6 bases). The CDR3 consists of 13 residues. Germline lookup yields CDR1 MNHEY and CDR2 SMNVEV (reference sequence). The ends were cut back, 6 bases at V and 6 bases at J, with 14 bases in the middle. The CDR3 bases are TGTGCCAGCAGCCGGGATGGGGGGAAGACCCAGTACTTC. This sequence encodes CASSRDGGKTQYF.

The CDR3 reads CASGGVQRYSPLHF. The CDR3 nucleotides are TGTGCCAGCGGAGGGGTCCAACGGTATTCACCCCTCCACTTT. This sequence joins TRBV27 and TRBJ1-6; weak D call: TRBD1 (5 bases). Germline V lookup: CDR1 MNHEY, CDR2 SMNVEV (reference sequence). V lost 8 bases and J lost 8, with 16 bases in between. This CDR3 spans 14 amino acids.

V is TRBV11-2 and J is TRBJ1-3, with a tentative D call TRBD1 (5 bases). V lost 2 bases and J 4 bases, leaving 15 bases between the germline ends. Looked up from germline, CDR1 is SGHAT and CDR2 is FQNNGV. The CDR3 length is 16 residues. The CDR3: CASSLMERGWGNTIYF. In nucleotides, the CDR3 is TGTGCCAGCAGCTTAATGGAAAGGGGATGGGGAAACACCATATATTTT.